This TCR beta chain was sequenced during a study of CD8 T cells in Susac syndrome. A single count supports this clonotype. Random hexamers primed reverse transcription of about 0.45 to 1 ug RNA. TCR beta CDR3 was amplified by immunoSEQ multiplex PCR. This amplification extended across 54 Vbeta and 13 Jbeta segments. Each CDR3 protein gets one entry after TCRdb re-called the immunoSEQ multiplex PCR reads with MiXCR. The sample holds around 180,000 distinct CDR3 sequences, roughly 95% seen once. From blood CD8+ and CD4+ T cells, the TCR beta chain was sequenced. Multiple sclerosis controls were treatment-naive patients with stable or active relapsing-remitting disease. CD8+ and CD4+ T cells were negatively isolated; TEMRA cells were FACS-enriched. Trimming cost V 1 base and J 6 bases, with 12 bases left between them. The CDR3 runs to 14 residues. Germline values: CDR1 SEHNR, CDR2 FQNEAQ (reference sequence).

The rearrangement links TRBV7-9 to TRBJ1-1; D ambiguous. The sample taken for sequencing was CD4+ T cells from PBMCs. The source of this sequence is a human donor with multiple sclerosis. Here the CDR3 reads CASSLEAAGSEAFF. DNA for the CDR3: TGTGCCAGCAGCTTAGAAGCAGCGGGCTCTGAAGCTTTCTTT. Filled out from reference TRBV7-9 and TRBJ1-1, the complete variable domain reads DTGVSQNPRHKITKRGQNVTFRCDPISEHNRLYWYRQTLGQGPEFLTYFQNEAQLEKSRLLSDRFSAERPKGSFSTLEIQRTEQGDSAMYLCASSLEAAGSEAFFGQGTRLTVV.